This T cell receptor beta chain was found in a study of CD8 T cells in ankylosing spondylitis (dated by TCRdb to the late 2010s). For the wider study: T cell receptor beta repertoires were profiled in healthy donors and ankylosing spondylitis patients so that disease-linked TCR variants could be found. The full study cohort comprised roughly 24 ankylosing spondylitis patients and over a hundred healthy donors. Peripheral blood was sampled, and synovial fluid was also collected from ankylosing spondylitis patients.

CDR1 ENHRY and CDR2 SYGVKD were looked up in the germline V gene. V is reduced by 7 bases and J by 4 bases, leaving a spacing of 14 bases between them. The CDR3 runs 13 residues from the cysteine to the phenylalanine. The entry retains the CDR3 DNA only, 39 bases that are in frame from base 1. TCRdb shows the sequencer as Illumina HiSeq 2500. TCR beta libraries were prepared by quantitative 5'-RACE with molecular barcodes. In the paper's pipeline: Disease-linked TCR variants were identified with a new computational method built on a probabilistic model of VDJ rearrangement. The public reads were quality trimmed at Q25 with fastp and then assembled into clones with MiXCR by TCRdb, keeping productive beta chains. Here each entry gathers all rows of one CDR3 protein and keeps the most common genes and DNA. The V and J calls shown here were made by TCRdb, not taken from the authors' results. Across this sample there are 500,000 to 550,000 distinct CDR3 sequences, with more than 9.5% seen only once. The ten most abundant clones make up 6.8% of the sample.

Study-wide conclusions, independent of this receptor: Some TCR beta motif variants had previously been reported in synovial fluid and blood of reactive arthritis patients, which suggested common disease-initiation mechanisms. The disease-linked clones had a CD8+ phenotype and were found at relatively low frequencies in peripheral blood. Significant enrichment of the disease-linked clones was reported in matched synovial fluid samples from ankylosing spondylitis patients. A TCR beta motif made up of seven or eight highly homologous amino acid variants appeared to be characteristic of blood from ankylosing spondylitis patients.

In this sample, this clonotype turned up a few times. What this receptor recognizes is not known. No base quality values were provided; no much bigger clone lies one nucleotide off. This TCR was recovered from a male donor with ankylosing spondylitis. The chain is made from TRBV10-3 and TRBJ2-7; the D gene lacks a confident call. Sequencing used blood, either unsorted or a sorted T cell fraction (not recorded which). The CDR3 reads as follows: CAITQENIYEQYF. In nucleotide form, the sequence is TGTGCCATCACCCAAGAAAATATTTACGAGCAGTACTTC.